This is a list of T cell receptor beta chains from one sample in a study of T cell responses to AZD1222 COVID-19 vaccine. TCRdb's table, derived via immunoSEQ multiplex PCR, lists solely in-frame clones and lacks some. The repertoire includes about 100,000 clones, about nine tenths of them detected once, and about 1.8% sits in the top ten. The input for sequencing was peripheral blood, taken on day 0 of AZD1222 vaccination. Source of these receptors: an adult in good health. Both conserved end residues are part of each CDR3.

J gene | V gene | CDR3 protein
TRBJ1-6 | TRBV5-6 | CASSYTGSSYNSPLHF
TRBJ2-7 | TRBV27 | CASSLSDPGSYEQYF
TRBJ1-3 | TRBV18 | CASSLDDGTSGNTIYF
TRBJ1-2 | TRBV5-4 | CASSLQDIPGGYTF
TRBJ2-2 | TRBV11-2 | CASSFGPINTGELFF
TRBJ2-1 | TRBV19 | CASTEAVGDEQFF
TRBJ2-6 | TRBV19 | CASSIGPGANVLTF
TRBJ2-5 | TRBV7-2 | CASSLVAAQYF
TRBJ2-7 | TRBV5-1 | CASSLIPGQAYEQYF
TRBJ2-2 | TRBV4-3 | CASSQDRRALTSTGELFF
TRBJ2-1 | TRBV5-1 | CASAGTGAYNEQFF
TRBJ2-3 | TRBV4-3 | CASSQAPPAGGSYNSTDTQYF
TRBJ1-3 | TRBV19 | CASSIVGNTIYF
TRBJ1-5 | TRBV7-9 | CASSLGVGGNQPQHF
TRBJ1-5 | TRBV6-2/TRBV6-3 | CASSYGGGIRNQPQHF
TRBJ2-2 | TRBV11-3 | CASSLVGAAELFF
TRBJ2-7 | TRBV11-2 | CASSSPPLGEQYF
TRBJ2-7 | TRBV7-9 | CASSLGQGSREQYF
TRBJ1-3 | TRBV5-1 | CASSQRLMGAKSGNTIYF
TRBJ1-2 | TRBV7-2 | CASSLGQGGYGYTF
TRBJ2-2 | TRBV30 | CAWSIGTHRTGELFF
TRBJ1-2 | TRBV15 | CATSTTRNYGYTF
TRBJ1-1 | TRBV21-1 | CASSTLGTERLNTEAFF
TRBJ2-1 | TRBV6-4 | CASSPQGSGTYNEQFF
TRBJ2-1 | TRBV28 | CASRVLAQSSYNEQFF
TRBJ2-7 | TRBV28 | CASSQRDRGTYEQYF
TRBJ1-4 | TRBV5-1 | CASRRTGGSGDEKLFF
TRBJ2-7 | TRBV15 | CATSRDRGAEQYF
TRBJ1-2 | TRBV4-3 | CASSQESAGVDYGYTF
TRBJ1-4 | TRBV5-6 | CASSWGPTNEKLFF
TRBJ1-4 | TRBV7-2 | CASSLTTGLREKLFF
TRBJ1-5 | TRBV2 | CASNGNSNQPQHF
TRBJ2-3 | TRBV11-1 | CASSLAFTGTDTQYF
TRBJ2-1 | TRBV6-5 | CASSYSRLLYNEQFF
TRBJ1-6 | TRBV6-1 | CASSDLGGSPLHF
TRBJ2-7 | TRBV7-2 | CASRVSGGYSYEQYF
TRBJ1-4 | TRBV6-5 | CASITPGTNEKLFF
TRBJ2-1 | TRBV3-1/TRBV3-2 | CASSQGLAGGPSYNEQFF
TRBJ1-1 | TRBV6-5 | CASSYSGGNTEAFF